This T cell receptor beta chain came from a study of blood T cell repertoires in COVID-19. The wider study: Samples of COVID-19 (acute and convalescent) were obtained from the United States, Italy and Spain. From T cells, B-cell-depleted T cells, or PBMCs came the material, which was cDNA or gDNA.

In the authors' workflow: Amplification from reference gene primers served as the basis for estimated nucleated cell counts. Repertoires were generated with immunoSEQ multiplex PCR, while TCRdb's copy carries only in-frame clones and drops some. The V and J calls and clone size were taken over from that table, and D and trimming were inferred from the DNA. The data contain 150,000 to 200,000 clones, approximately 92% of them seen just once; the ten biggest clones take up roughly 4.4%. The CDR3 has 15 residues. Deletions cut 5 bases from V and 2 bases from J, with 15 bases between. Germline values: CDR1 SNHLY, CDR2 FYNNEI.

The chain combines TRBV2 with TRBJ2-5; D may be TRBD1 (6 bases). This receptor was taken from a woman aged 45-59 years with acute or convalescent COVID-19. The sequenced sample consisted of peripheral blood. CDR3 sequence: CASSTRTATQETQYF. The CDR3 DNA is TGTGCCAGCAGTACTAGGACAGCCACTCAAGAGACCCAGTACTTC.